The source of this T cell receptor beta chain is a study of control samples from healthy donors and cancer patients. Profiled with immunoSEQ multiplex PCR; TCRdb holds only in-frame clones, not every one. The table has fewer than 85,000 clones, over 90% seen once; the top ten hold more than 2.5%. The specimen was blood. The TCR originated in a woman in her 30s in good health.

CDR3 region: CASSQSGTSVHEQFF. CDR3 nucleotide sequence: TGCGCCAGCAGCCAATCCGGGACTAGCGTGCATGAGCAGTTCTTC. The chain has TRBV4-1 and TRBJ2-1; 10 nucleotides line up with TRBD2. The CDR3 runs to 15 residues. The J segment lost 8 bases and the V segment lost 2 bases, leaving 6 bases of the junction unmatched. Per germline, CDR1 MGHRA and CDR2 YSYEKL.